This is a list of T cell receptor beta chains from one sample in a study of blood T cell repertoires in COVID-19. Profiling relied on immunoSEQ multiplex PCR, and the TCRdb table lists in-frame clones only, not all of them. This table has 110,000 to 150,000 clones, roughly 80% appearing once. Sequencing used PBMCs or T cells enriched from blood (not recorded which). The receptor source for this set is a woman between 50 and 59 years old who had recovered from COVID-19. CDR3s include the opening cysteine and the closing phenylalanine or tryptophan. A D gene is named only where the DNA matches it firmly. Only some rows state a clone size, as once, few, many or a class for expanded clones.

V: TRBV28; D: TRBD1; J: TRBJ1-4; size: NA; DNA: TGTGCCAGCAGTTCCCGTCGGAGGCAGGGGGCGGGTTGGACTCAATATGAAAAACTGTTTTTT; CDR3: CASSSRRRQGAGWTQYEKLFF
V: TRBV7-6; D: TRBD2; J: TRBJ2-2; size: NA; DNA: TGTGCCAGCAGCCGGACTAGTTTGGGCGGGGAGCTGTTTTTT; CDR3: CASSRTSLGGELFF
V: TRBV27; D: TRBD1; J: TRBJ1-6; size: few; DNA: TGTGCCAGCAGTTTTAAACCGGGACAGAGTTATAATTCACCCCTCCACTTT; CDR3: CASSFKPGQSYNSPLHF
V: TRBV29-1; D: NA; J: TRBJ2-3; size: NA; DNA: TGCAGCGTTGCCGGGGGATCCACAGATACACAGTATTTT; CDR3: CSVAGGSTDTQYF
V: TRBV18; D: TRBD2; J: TRBJ2-3; size: few; DNA: TGTGCCAGCTCATCGACTAGCGGGGGGGCCGCAGATACGCAGTATTTT; CDR3: CASSSTSGGAADTQYF
V: TRBV6-5; D: TRBD2; J: TRBJ2-2; size: once; DNA: TGTGCCAGCACGGCGGGGGGAGGGACCGGGGAGCTGTTTTTT; CDR3: CASTAGGGTGELFF
V: TRBV5-4; D: TRBD1; J: TRBJ1-4; size: NA; DNA: TGTGCCAGCAGCTGGGACAGGGGCGGCGAAAAACTGTTTTTT; CDR3: CASSWDRGGEKLFF
V: TRBV5-6; D: NA; J: TRBJ2-5; size: NA; DNA: TGTGCCAGCAGCTTGCAGGGTCGGGAGACCCAGTACTTC; CDR3: CASSLQGRETQYF
V: TRBV4-2; D: NA; J: TRBJ1-1; size: NA; DNA: TGTGCCAGCAGCCATTTGGACAGGAACACTGAAGCTTTCTTT; CDR3: CASSHLDRNTEAFF
V: TRBV2; D: TRBD2; J: TRBJ2-2; size: NA; DNA: TGTGCCAGCAGTGTACCTAGCGGGGGGGGCGGGGAGCTGTTTTTT; CDR3: CASSVPSGGGGELFF
V: TRBV28; D: NA; J: TRBJ1-5; size: NA; DNA: TGTGCCAGCAGTTTAAATTGGGGGGATAGCAATCAGCCCCAGCATTTT; CDR3: CASSLNWGDSNQPQHF
V: TRBV5-4; D: TRBD1; J: TRBJ1-4; size: NA; DNA: TGTGCCAGCAGCTCCCTGGACAGGAAGGATGAAAAACTGTTTTTT; CDR3: CASSSLDRKDEKLFF
V: TRBV6-6; D: TRBD1; J: TRBJ1-1; size: NA; DNA: TGTGCCAGCAGACTACAGGGGGCGAACACTGAAGCTTTCTTT; CDR3: CASRLQGANTEAFF
V: TRBV2; D: TRBD1; J: TRBJ1-2; size: NA; DNA: TGTGCCAGCAGTGAGACAGGGGGCAATGGCTACACCTTC; CDR3: CASSETGGNGYTF
V: TRBV12-3/TRBV12-4; D: NA; J: TRBJ1-2; size: NA; DNA: TGTGCCAGCAGTTTAGATCAACTCTATGGCTACACCTTC; CDR3: CASSLDQLYGYTF
V: TRBV14; D: NA; J: TRBJ1-2; size: NA; DNA: TGTGCCAGCAGCCAACAGGGCAACTATGGCTACACCTTC; CDR3: CASSQQGNYGYTF
V: TRBV7-8; D: TRBD1; J: TRBJ1-2; size: NA; DNA: TGTGCCAGCAGCCTGGACAGGGGGGTAGGCTACACCTTC; CDR3: CASSLDRGVGYTF
V: TRBV6-5; D: TRBD2; J: TRBJ2-1; size: NA; DNA: TGTGCCAGCAGTTTCAGCGGACTAGCATTGGGTGAGCAGTTCTTC; CDR3: CASSFSGLALGEQFF
V: TRBV5-5; D: NA; J: TRBJ1-2; size: NA; DNA: TGTGCCAGCAGCTTTCACAGGGTTGATGGCTACACCTTC; CDR3: CASSFHRVDGYTF
V: TRBV7-3; D: NA; J: TRBJ2-2; size: once; DNA: TGTGCCAGCAGCTTAACGGCACAGGACACCGGGGAGCTGTTTTTT; CDR3: CASSLTAQDTGELFF
V: TRBV3-1/TRBV3-2; D: TRBD2; J: TRBJ2-2; size: NA; DNA: TGTGCCAGCAGCCATGCGGGGGACCACCACCGCACCGGGGAGCTGTTTTTT; CDR3: CASSHAGDHHRTGELFF
V: TRBV19; D: NA; J: TRBJ1-5; size: NA; DNA: TGTGCCAGTAGTATAAGAGTCAGCAATCAGCCCCAGCATTTT; CDR3: CASSIRVSNQPQHF
V: TRBV5-1; D: NA; J: TRBJ1-4; size: NA; DNA: TGCGCCAGCAGCTTGGGCGGGGGTGAAAAACTGTTTTTT; CDR3: CASSLGGGEKLFF
V: TRBV5-1; D: NA; J: TRBJ2-1; size: NA; DNA: TGCGCCAGCAGCTTAATCCGGACAGAGTACAATGAGCAGTTCTTC; CDR3: CASSLIRTEYNEQFF
V: TRBV27; D: TRBD1; J: TRBJ1-6; size: NA; DNA: TGTGCCAGCGGGAAAGGGGGACAGCTAAATTCACCCCTCCACTTT; CDR3: CASGKGGQLNSPLHF
V: TRBV27; D: NA; J: TRBJ1-2; size: NA; DNA: TGTGCCAGCAGTTTGGGAGGGGAAGCCTATGGCTACACCTTC; CDR3: CASSLGGEAYGYTF
V: TRBV9; D: TRBD1; J: TRBJ2-1; size: NA; DNA: TGTGCCAGCAGCGACAACGGGGACAGCTACAATGAGCAGTTCTTC; CDR3: CASSDNGDSYNEQFF
V: TRBV6-5; D: NA; J: TRBJ1-6; size: NA; DNA: TGTGCCAGCAACCGAAGGGGGAATAATAATTCACCCCTCCACTTT; CDR3: CASNRRGNNNSPLHF
V: TRBV7-8; D: NA; J: TRBJ1-1; size: NA; DNA: TGTGCCAGCAGCTTAGCCCTCCAAATCGGAGACACTGAAGCTTTCTTT; CDR3: CASSLALQIGDTEAFF
V: TRBV28; D: NA; J: TRBJ2-7; size: NA; DNA: TGTGCCAGCAGTTCGCCCGGGACTCGTGCCTACGAGCAGTACTTC; CDR3: CASSSPGTRAYEQYF
V: TRBV6-5; D: TRBD2; J: TRBJ2-5; size: NA; DNA: TGTGCCAGCAGTTACCCGGCCATAGCGGGCCAAGAGACCCAGTACTTC; CDR3: CASSYPAIAGQETQYF
V: TRBV19; D: TRBD2; J: TRBJ2-5; size: once; DNA: TGTGCCAGTAGTACCCGAACACCGGGACTAGGGATACAAGAGACCCAGTACTTC; CDR3: CASSTRTPGLGIQETQYF
V: TRBV27; D: NA; J: TRBJ2-2; size: NA; DNA: TGTGCCAGCAGCCCCTGGAGGGCAGGGGGGCCGAACACCGGGGAGCTGTTTTTT; CDR3: CASSPWRAGGPNTGELFF
V: TRBV6-2/TRBV6-3; D: NA; J: TRBJ2-2; size: NA; DNA: TGTGCCAGCAGTTACTCGAAGGGGGGACAGAGTAACACCGGGGAGCTGTTTTTT; CDR3: CASSYSKGGQSNTGELFF
V: TRBV27; D: TRBD1; J: TRBJ1-4; size: NA; DNA: TGTGCCAGCAGTCCCCAGACAGGGGGTAATGAAAAACTGTTTTTT; CDR3: CASSPQTGGNEKLFF
V: TRBV7-2; D: NA; J: TRBJ1-3; size: NA; DNA: TGTGCCAGCAGCATCGACTTCTTTGGAAACACCATATATTTT; CDR3: CASSIDFFGNTIYF
V: TRBV27; D: NA; J: TRBJ1-6; size: few; DNA: TGTGCCAGCAGGGGACAAGGTTATTCACCCCTCCACTTT; CDR3: CASRGQGYSPLHF
V: TRBV19; D: TRBD2; J: TRBJ2-1; size: NA; DNA: TGTGCCAGTAGTGGGGGGGGACTAGCGGGGCCCCTCTACAATGAGCAGTTCTTC; CDR3: CASSGGGLAGPLYNEQFF
V: TRBV19; D: NA; J: TRBJ1-5; size: NA; DNA: TGTGCTTCGTCGGGGGGATGGAGTAGCAATCAGCCCCAGCATTTT; CDR3: CASSGGWSSNQPQHF
V: TRBV29-1; D: TRBD2; J: TRBJ2-3; size: NA; DNA: TGCAGCGTTTTTAGGGGAGGGACAGATACGCAGTATTTT; CDR3: CSVFRGGTDTQYF
V: TRBV5-1; D: TRBD1; J: TRBJ1-3; size: NA; DNA: TGCGCCAGCAGCTTGGGGGCCGGGACAGGGACAAACACCATATATTTT; CDR3: CASSLGAGTGTNTIYF
V: TRBV29-1; D: TRBD2; J: TRBJ2-2; size: NA; DNA: TGCAGCGCGGAAGGGGCTAGCGGGGGAGGCGACACCGGGGAGCTGTTTTTT; CDR3: CSAEGASGGGDTGELFF
V: TRBV6-1; D: TRBD1; J: TRBJ1-5; size: few; DNA: TGTGCCAGCAGTGAAGACGGGACAGGGCCCCAGCCCCAGCATTTT; CDR3: CASSEDGTGPQPQHF
V: TRBV7-2; D: TRBD2; J: TRBJ2-7; size: few; DNA: TGTGCCAGCAGCTTCCAAGCGGGGGGGTCCATCTACGAGCAGTACTTC; CDR3: CASSFQAGGSIYEQYF